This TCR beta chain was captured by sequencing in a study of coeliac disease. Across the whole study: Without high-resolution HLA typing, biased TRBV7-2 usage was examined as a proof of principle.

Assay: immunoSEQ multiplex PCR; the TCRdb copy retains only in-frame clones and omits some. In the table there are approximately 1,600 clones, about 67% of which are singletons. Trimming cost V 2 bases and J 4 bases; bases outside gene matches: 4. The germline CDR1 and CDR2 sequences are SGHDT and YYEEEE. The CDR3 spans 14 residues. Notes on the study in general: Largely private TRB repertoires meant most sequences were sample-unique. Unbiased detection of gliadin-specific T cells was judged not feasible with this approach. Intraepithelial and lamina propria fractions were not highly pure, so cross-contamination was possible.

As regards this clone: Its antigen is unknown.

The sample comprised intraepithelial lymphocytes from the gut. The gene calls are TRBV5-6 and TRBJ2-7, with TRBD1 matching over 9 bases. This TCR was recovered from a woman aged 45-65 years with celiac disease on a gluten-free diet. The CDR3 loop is CASSLRTGVYEQYF. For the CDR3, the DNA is TGTGCCAGCAGCTTACGGACAGGGGTTTACGAGCAGTACTTC.